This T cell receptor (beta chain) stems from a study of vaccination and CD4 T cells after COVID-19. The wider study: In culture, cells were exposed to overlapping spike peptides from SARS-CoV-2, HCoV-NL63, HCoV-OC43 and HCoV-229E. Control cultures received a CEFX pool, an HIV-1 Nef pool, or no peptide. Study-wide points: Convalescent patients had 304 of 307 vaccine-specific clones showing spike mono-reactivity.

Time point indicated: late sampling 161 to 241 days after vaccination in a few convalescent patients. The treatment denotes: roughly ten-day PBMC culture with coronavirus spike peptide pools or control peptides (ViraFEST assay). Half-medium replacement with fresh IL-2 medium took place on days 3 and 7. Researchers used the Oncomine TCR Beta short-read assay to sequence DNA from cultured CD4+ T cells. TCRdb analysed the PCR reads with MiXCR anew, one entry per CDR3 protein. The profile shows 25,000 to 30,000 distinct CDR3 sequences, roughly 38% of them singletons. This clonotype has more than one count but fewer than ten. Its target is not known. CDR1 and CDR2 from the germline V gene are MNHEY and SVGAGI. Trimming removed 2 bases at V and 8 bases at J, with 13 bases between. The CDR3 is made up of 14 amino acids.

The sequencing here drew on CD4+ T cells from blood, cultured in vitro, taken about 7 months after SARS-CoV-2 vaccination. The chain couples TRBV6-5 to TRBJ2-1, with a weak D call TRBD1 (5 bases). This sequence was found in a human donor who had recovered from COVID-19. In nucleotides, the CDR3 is TGTGCCAGCAGTTACAGGGGCCGTTCCGATGAGCAGTTCTTC. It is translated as CASSYRGRSDEQFF.